Following are 5 T cell receptor beta chains from one sample sequenced in a study of PD-L1 blockade in urothelial cancer. TCRdb keeps only in-frame clones here, not all; method: immunoSEQ multiplex PCR. Found here are around 120,000 clones, around 89% of them singletons; the top ten hold 1.5% to 2%. Stated time point: peripheral blood 6 weeks after treatment start. The sequenced sample was PBMCs, obtained around atezolizumab (anti-PD-L1) treatment. Receptor source: a man aged 60 to 75 with urothelial cancer.

The genes are TRBV5-1 and TRBJ1-3, with D unresolved. V was clipped by 4 bases and J by 6 bases, with 11 bases between them. The germline V gene has CDR1 SGHRS and CDR2 YFSETQ. The CDR3 loop spans 13 amino acids. In DNA, the CDR3 is TGCGCCAGCAGCCCGGAGGTACCAAACACCATATATTTT. Encoded protein: CASSPEVPNTIYF.

This clone was seen only once. The genes are TRBV28 and TRBJ2-7; D is perhaps TRBD1 (6 bases). Trimming stripped 3 bases from V and 2 bases from J, with 8 bases between. The germline V gene encodes CDR1 MDHEN and CDR2 SYDVKM. This CDR3 has 13 amino acids. This CDR3 reads CASSLAGAYEQYF. CDR3 coding DNA: TGTGCCAGCAGTTTGGCAGGGGCCTACGAGCAGTACTTC.

This rearrangement joins TRBV25-1 to TRBJ2-2, with D unclear. Germline CDR1 is MGHDK and CDR2 is SYGVNS. Deletions cut 4 bases from V and 1 base from J, with 10 bases between. The CDR3 sequence is 15 residues long. The CDR3 nucleotides are TGTGCCAGCAGTGCGGGTTCGGGGAACACCGGGGAGCTGTTTTTT. This gives the protein CASSAGSGNTGELFF.

This clone was observed a single time. The rearrangement uses TRBV11-2 and TRBJ2-3, with D uncertain. The germline V and J ends were trimmed by 5 bases and 2 bases, with 5 bases remaining between them. The CDR3 runs 12 residues. Looked up from germline, CDR1 is SGHAT and CDR2 is FQNNGV. The CDR3 spells CASSPFTDTQYF. CDR3 nucleotides: TGTGCCAGCAGCCCCTTCACAGATACGCAGTATTTT.

The rearrangement links TRBV2 to TRBJ2-2, with 8 bases identical to TRBD1. This CDR3 comprises 16 residues. V shed 2 bases, J shed 2 bases, and the junction held 4 bases outside the gene matches. Germline loops: CDR1 SNHLY, CDR2 FYNNEI. The CDR3 loop reads CASSETRGPNTGELFF. For the CDR3, the DNA is TGTGCCAGCAGTGAAACCAGGGGGCCAAACACCGGGGAGCTGTTTTTT. The full variable domain, its missing parts supplied by reference TRBV2 and TRBJ2-2, is EPEVTQTPSHQVTQMGQEVILRCVPISNHLYFYWYRQILGQKVEFLVSFYNNEISEKSEIFDDQFSVERPDGSNFTLKIRSTKLEDSAMYFCASSETRGPNTGELFFGEGSRLTVL.